This record looks at one T cell receptor beta chain sequence and its context. These data are taken from a study of blood T cell repertoires in COVID-19. At the level of the study: Sites across the United States, Italy and Spain contributed samples from acute and convalescent COVID-19. From T cells, B-cell-depleted T cells, or PBMCs came the material, which was cDNA or gDNA.

CDR1 is MNHEY and CDR2 is SMNVEV in the germline V gene (reference sequence). There are 18 residues in the CDR3. The J segment lost 9 bases and the V segment lost 3 bases, leaving 17 bases of the junction unmatched. In the authors' workflow: Estimates of nucleated cell counts were drawn from the amplification of reference gene primers. Assay used: immunoSEQ multiplex PCR; TCRdb lists only in-frame clones, some missing. V and J calls and clone size are given by that table; D and trimming were obtained from the DNA. The sample lists around 230,000 clones; roughly 84% were seen once. The clonotype was recovered from a man aged 35-49 years who had recovered from COVID-19. Sequencing was performed on peripheral blood. This chain uses TRBV27 with TRBJ1-6; 7 bases match TRBD1. CDR3 sequence: CASSFLGNRQGYRSPLHF. The CDR3 DNA follows: TGTGCCAGCAGTTTCCTCGGAAACCGACAGGGTTATCGTTCACCCCTCCACTTT.